A selection of T cell receptor beta chains follows, all from one sample in a study of CD8 T cells in Susac syndrome. Each CDR3 protein gets one entry after TCRdb re-called the immunoSEQ multiplex PCR reads with MiXCR. This table holds roughly 200,000 distinct CDR3 sequences, approximately 95% found once. Sequenced material: CD4+ T cells from PBMCs. The source of these receptors is a human donor with multiple sclerosis. Both conserved end residues are part of each CDR3. The D gene is left open where the match is weak. Where a row states a size, it is once, few, many or the class of an expanded clone; other rows omit it.

clone size: once
V gene: TRBV20-1
D gene: NA
J gene: TRBJ2-1
CDR3 protein: CSARTGGRDEQFF
CDR3 DNA: TGCAGTGCTAGGACTGGGGGGCGGGATGAGCAGTTCTTC

clone size: NA
V gene: TRBV29-1
D gene: TRBD2
J gene: TRBJ2-5
CDR3 protein: CSVPRAGEETQYF
CDR3 DNA: TGCAGCGTCCCTCGGGCGGGGGAAGAGACCCAGTACTTC

clone size: once
V gene: TRBV4-2
D gene: TRBD1
J gene: TRBJ2-7
CDR3 protein: CASSQAGQAPYEQYF
CDR3 DNA: TGTGCCAGCAGCCAGGCCGGACAGGCCCCCTACGAGCAGTACTTC

clone size: NA
V gene: TRBV20-1
D gene: NA
J gene: TRBJ1-1
CDR3 protein: CSATRGLAEAFF
CDR3 DNA: TGCAGTGCCACACGGGGGTTAGCTGAAGCTTTCTTT

clone size: NA
V gene: TRBV7-9
D gene: NA
J gene: TRBJ1-1
CDR3 protein: CASSTQGTNTEAFF
CDR3 DNA: TGTGCCAGCAGCACACAAGGGACGAACACTGAAGCTTTCTTT

clone size: NA
V gene: TRBV20-1
D gene: NA
J gene: TRBJ2-7
CDR3 protein: CSARDAGAGRDEQYF
CDR3 DNA: TGCAGTGCTAGAGATGCGGGGGCAGGTAGGGACGAGCAGTACTTC

clone size: NA
V gene: TRBV29-1
D gene: TRBD1
J gene: TRBJ1-2
CDR3 protein: CSVEQGAGGYTF
CDR3 DNA: TGCAGCGTTGAACAGGGGGCGGGTGGCTACACCTTC

clone size: NA
V gene: TRBV4-2
D gene: NA
J gene: TRBJ1-1
CDR3 protein: CASSRSEGKAFF
CDR3 DNA: TGTGCCAGCAGCCGGTCCGAGGGGAAAGCTTTCTTT

clone size: NA
V gene: TRBV29-1
D gene: TRBD1
J gene: TRBJ2-1
CDR3 protein: CSVELAAGDRYNEQFF
CDR3 DNA: TGCAGCGTTGAACTAGCTGCCGGGGACAGGTACAATGAGCAGTTCTTC

clone size: NA
V gene: TRBV10-3
D gene: TRBD2
J gene: TRBJ2-1
CDR3 protein: CAISESLAGYNEQFF
CDR3 DNA: TGTGCCATCAGTGAGTCGTTAGCGGGGTACAATGAGCAGTTCTTC

clone size: NA
V gene: TRBV12-3/TRBV12-4
D gene: NA
J gene: TRBJ1-2
CDR3 protein: CASSFGSSSYGYTF
CDR3 DNA: TGTGCCAGCAGTTTTGGGAGTTCTAGCTATGGCTACACCTTC

clone size: NA
V gene: TRBV3-1
D gene: NA
J gene: TRBJ2-7
CDR3 protein: CASSQVAPSPRGLYEQYF
CDR3 DNA: TGTGCCAGCAGCCAAGTGGCCCCCTCCCCCCGGGGCTTATACGAGCAGTACTTC

clone size: NA
V gene: TRBV29-1
D gene: TRBD1
J gene: TRBJ2-1
CDR3 protein: CSAGTGLRGNEQFF
CDR3 DNA: TGCAGCGCCGGGACAGGGCTAAGGGGGAATGAGCAGTTCTTC

clone size: once
V gene: TRBV12-3/TRBV12-4
D gene: NA
J gene: TRBJ1-1
CDR3 protein: CASSPPQAARSTEAFF
CDR3 DNA: TGTGCCAGCAGCCCACCGCAGGCCGCTCGGTCCACTGAAGCTTTCTTT

clone size: NA
V gene: TRBV4-1
D gene: TRBD2
J gene: TRBJ2-3
CDR3 protein: CASSQPGLAGATTSTDTQYF
CDR3 DNA: TGCGCCAGCAGCCAGCCCGGACTAGCGGGGGCCACTACTAGCACAGATACGCAGTATTTT

clone size: NA
V gene: TRBV18
D gene: NA
J gene: TRBJ1-2
CDR3 protein: CASSPPTDRYGYTF
CDR3 DNA: TGTGCCAGCTCACCCCCAACCGACCGCTATGGCTACACCTTC

clone size: NA
V gene: TRBV29-1
D gene: NA
J gene: TRBJ1-1
CDR3 protein: CSVQGLLANTEAFF
CDR3 DNA: TGCAGCGTTCAGGGCCTATTGGCGAACACTGAAGCTTTCTTT

clone size: NA
V gene: TRBV27
D gene: NA
J gene: TRBJ1-2
CDR3 protein: CASSLYAGQGYTF
CDR3 DNA: TGTGCCAGCAGTTTATATGCAGGACAGGGCTACACCTTC

clone size: once
V gene: TRBV29-1
D gene: NA
J gene: TRBJ1-5
CDR3 protein: CSAQVFNQPQHF
CDR3 DNA: TGCAGCGCACAGGTTTTCAATCAGCCCCAGCATTTT

clone size: NA
V gene: TRBV5-4
D gene: NA
J gene: TRBJ1-2
CDR3 protein: CASSALTNYGYTF
CDR3 DNA: TGTGCCAGCAGCGCCCTTACTAACTATGGCTACACCTTC

clone size: NA
V gene: TRBV20-1
D gene: TRBD1
J gene: TRBJ2-3
CDR3 protein: CSAGQTGAGDTQYF
CDR3 DNA: TGCAGTGCGGGACAGACAGGGGCTGGAGATACGCAGTATTTT

clone size: NA
V gene: TRBV30
D gene: NA
J gene: TRBJ1-1
CDR3 protein: CAWKMGEFTEAFF
CDR3 DNA: TGTGCCTGGAAGATGGGGGAGTTCACTGAAGCTTTCTTT

clone size: NA
V gene: TRBV6-6
D gene: TRBD1
J gene: TRBJ1-2
CDR3 protein: CASSYLGTAYGYTF
CDR3 DNA: TGTGCCAGCAGTTACTTAGGGACAGCGTATGGCTACACCTTC

clone size: NA
V gene: TRBV20-1
D gene: NA
J gene: TRBJ2-2
CDR3 protein: CSARPGTTGELFF
CDR3 DNA: TGCAGTGCTAGACCGGGGACCACCGGGGAGCTGTTTTTT

clone size: NA
V gene: TRBV27
D gene: TRBD2
J gene: TRBJ2-3
CDR3 protein: CASRASGGERTQYF
CDR3 DNA: TGTGCCAGCAGGGCTAGCGGGGGGGAACGGACGCAGTATTTT

clone size: once
V gene: TRBV25-1
D gene: TRBD2
J gene: TRBJ2-3
CDR3 protein: CASRMGGSTDTQYF
CDR3 DNA: TGTGCCAGCAGGATGGGGGGGAGCACAGATACGCAGTATTTT

clone size: NA
V gene: TRBV30
D gene: NA
J gene: TRBJ2-1
CDR3 protein: CAWSGVDEQFF
CDR3 DNA: TGTGCCTGGAGCGGAGTCGATGAGCAGTTCTTC

clone size: NA
V gene: TRBV29-1
D gene: TRBD2
J gene: TRBJ2-6
CDR3 protein: CSVEGGGRSPDVLTF
CDR3 DNA: TGCAGCGTTGAGGGGGGAGGGAGGAGTCCAGACGTCCTGACTTTC

clone size: NA
V gene: TRBV30
D gene: NA
J gene: TRBJ1-1
CDR3 protein: CAWTGRGDTEAFF
CDR3 DNA: TGTGCCTGGACGGGCAGAGGGGACACTGAAGCTTTCTTT

clone size: few
V gene: TRBV11-1
D gene: NA
J gene: TRBJ2-1
CDR3 protein: CASSPAGDNEQFF
CDR3 DNA: TGTGCCAGCAGCCCAGCTGGGGACAATGAGCAGTTCTTC

clone size: NA
V gene: TRBV29-1
D gene: NA
J gene: TRBJ1-4
CDR3 protein: CSVVRGRGEKLFF
CDR3 DNA: TGCAGCGTTGTTAGGGGTCGAGGTGAAAAACTGTTTTTT

clone size: NA
V gene: TRBV6-5
D gene: TRBD1
J gene: TRBJ1-2
CDR3 protein: CASSRQGRDGYTF
CDR3 DNA: TGTGCCAGCAGCCGACAGGGGCGGGATGGCTACACCTTC

clone size: NA
V gene: TRBV27
D gene: NA
J gene: TRBJ1-4
CDR3 protein: CASSLSQGNEKLFF
CDR3 DNA: TGTGCCAGCAGTTTATCTCAGGGAAATGAAAAACTGTTTTTT

clone size: NA
V gene: TRBV9
D gene: NA
J gene: TRBJ2-3
CDR3 protein: CASSASTSTDTQYF
CDR3 DNA: TGTGCCAGCAGCGCTTCGACAAGCACAGATACGCAGTATTTT

clone size: NA
V gene: TRBV15
D gene: NA
J gene: TRBJ1-5
CDR3 protein: CATRRAGGDQPQHF
CDR3 DNA: TGTGCCACCAGGAGGGCTGGGGGCGATCAGCCCCAGCATTTT

clone size: NA
V gene: TRBV29-1
D gene: TRBD2
J gene: TRBJ2-1
CDR3 protein: CSVASGGDHGEQFF
CDR3 DNA: TGCAGCGTTGCTAGCGGGGGTGATCATGGGGAGCAGTTCTTC

clone size: NA
V gene: TRBV3-1
D gene: NA
J gene: TRBJ2-7
CDR3 protein: CASSQAGSSREQYF
CDR3 DNA: TGTGCCAGCAGCCAAGCGGGAAGCTCCCGCGAGCAGTACTTC

clone size: NA
V gene: TRBV27
D gene: NA
J gene: TRBJ2-3
CDR3 protein: CASSQSTDTQYF
CDR3 DNA: TGTGCCAGCAGTCAAAGCACAGATACGCAGTATTTT

clone size: NA
V gene: TRBV5-1
D gene: NA
J gene: TRBJ2-2
CDR3 protein: CASTYSQGGSGELFF
CDR3 DNA: TGCGCCAGCACCTACTCCCAGGGGGGTTCCGGGGAGCTGTTTTTT

clone size: NA
V gene: TRBV27
D gene: NA
J gene: TRBJ2-1
CDR3 protein: CASSLFGEQFF
CDR3 DNA: TGTGCCAGCAGTTTATTCGGTGAGCAGTTCTTC

clone size: NA
V gene: TRBV7-9
D gene: TRBD1
J gene: TRBJ1-1
CDR3 protein: CASSPRPGTANEAFF
CDR3 DNA: TGTGCCAGCAGCCCCCGTCCCGGGACAGCAAATGAAGCTTTCTTT

clone size: NA
V gene: TRBV2
D gene: NA
J gene: TRBJ1-3
CDR3 protein: CASSEDPGPGNTIYF
CDR3 DNA: TGTGCCAGCAGTGAAGACCCGGGGCCTGGAAACACCATATATTTT

clone size: NA
V gene: TRBV12-3/TRBV12-4
D gene: NA
J gene: TRBJ1-1
CDR3 protein: CASSQDRTNTEAFF
CDR3 DNA: TGTGCCAGCAGCCAAGACAGGACGAACACTGAAGCTTTCTTT

clone size: NA
V gene: TRBV10-3
D gene: NA
J gene: TRBJ1-2
CDR3 protein: CAISDSPGRNYGYTF
CDR3 DNA: TGTGCCATCAGTGATTCTCCGGGACGGAACTATGGCTACACCTTC

clone size: NA
V gene: TRBV6-6
D gene: NA
J gene: TRBJ1-6
CDR3 protein: CASSSGAFTVLHF
CDR3 DNA: TGTGCCAGCAGTTCCGGGGCCTTTACAGTCCTCCACTTT

clone size: NA
V gene: TRBV7-2
D gene: NA
J gene: TRBJ1-1
CDR3 protein: CASSLVGGSMNTEAFF
CDR3 DNA: TGTGCCAGCAGCTTAGTTGGAGGATCCATGAACACTGAAGCTTTCTTT

clone size: NA
V gene: TRBV18
D gene: NA
J gene: TRBJ2-3
CDR3 protein: CASSRRESDTQYF
CDR3 DNA: TGTGCCAGCTCCCGCCGGGAATCAGATACGCAGTATTTT

clone size: once
V gene: TRBV14
D gene: TRBD1
J gene: TRBJ2-5
CDR3 protein: CASSHLGQGTETQYF
CDR3 DNA: TGTGCCAGCAGCCACCTGGGACAGGGCACGGAGACCCAGTACTTC

clone size: once
V gene: TRBV5-1
D gene: NA
J gene: TRBJ2-3
CDR3 protein: CASSLPQGQDTQYF
CDR3 DNA: TGCGCCAGCAGCTTGCCTCAGGGGCAAGATACGCAGTATTTT

clone size: NA
V gene: TRBV4-2
D gene: TRBD2
J gene: TRBJ2-1
CDR3 protein: CASSKGLAPDNEQFF
CDR3 DNA: TGTGCCAGCAGCAAAGGACTAGCACCGGACAATGAGCAGTTCTTC

clone size: NA
V gene: TRBV23-1
D gene: NA
J gene: TRBJ1-2
CDR3 protein: CASSQFRCGYTF
CDR3 DNA: TGCGCCAGCAGTCAATTCCGCTGTGGCTACACCTTC

clone size: NA
V gene: TRBV20-1
D gene: NA
J gene: TRBJ1-1
CDR3 protein: CSARDPQGTIAFF
CDR3 DNA: TGCAGTGCTAGAGATCCCCAGGGGACGATAGCTTTCTTT

clone size: NA
V gene: TRBV7-9
D gene: TRBD1
J gene: TRBJ2-7
CDR3 protein: CASGTESSYEQYF
CDR3 DNA: TGTGCCTCCGGGACAGAGAGTTCCTACGAGCAGTACTTC

clone size: few
V gene: TRBV6-1
D gene: NA
J gene: TRBJ1-6
CDR3 protein: CATDRGSGGSPLHF
CDR3 DNA: TGTGCCACCGACCGAGGGTCCGGCGGTTCACCCCTCCACTTT

clone size: NA
V gene: TRBV20-1
D gene: TRBD1
J gene: TRBJ1-5
CDR3 protein: CSAVDRVGQPQHF
CDR3 DNA: TGCAGTGCCGTAGACAGGGTCGGTCAGCCCCAGCATTTT